Below are 31 T cell receptor beta chains sequenced from a single sample in a study of T cell responses to AZD1222 COVID-19 vaccine. Assay used: immunoSEQ multiplex PCR; TCRdb lists only in-frame clones, some missing. The table lists under 95,000 clones, roughly 89% of them singletons. Material: peripheral blood, obtained 28 days after the second AZD1222 dose. These receptors all stem from an adult who received the AZD1222 COVID-19 vaccine.

This clone occurred a few times. This chain connects TRBV11-3 to TRBJ1-1, with a weak D call TRBD1 (5 bases). The CDR3 loop spans 14 amino acids. The germline V and J ends were trimmed by 5 bases and 8 bases, with 18 bases remaining between them. Germline CDR1 reads SGHNT; CDR2 reads YENEEA. The chain's CDR3 is CASSPNGAGREAFF. CDR3 coding DNA: TGTGCCAGCAGCCCCAATGGGGCAGGCAGGGAAGCTTTCTTT.

The rearrangement joins TRBV2 to TRBJ2-7; possibly TRBD1 for D (5 bases). CDR3 length: 12 amino acids. V was clipped by 7 bases and J by 7 bases, with 14 bases between them. Germline V gene lookup returns CDR1 SNHLY and CDR2 FYNNEI. CDR3 residues: CASKGDTIEQYF. As DNA, the CDR3 is TGTGCCAGCAAAGGGGATACAATAGAGCAGTACTTC. Based on the CDR3 plus reference TRBV2 and TRBJ2-7, the full variable domain is EPEVTQTPSHQVTQMGQEVILRCVPISNHLYFYWYRQILGQKVEFLVSFYNNEISEKSEIFDDQFSVERPDGSNFTLKIRSTKLEDSAMYFCASKGDTIEQYFGPGTRLTVT.

V and J are TRBV29-1 and TRBJ2-5, with 9 bases fitting TRBD2. The V gene end was trimmed by 4 bases and the J gene end by 4 bases; junction bases not matched to a gene: 13. The CDR3 totals 16 residues. Germline-derived CDR1 and CDR2 are SQVTM and ANQGSEA. For the CDR3, the DNA is TGCAGCGTTGGCGGGGGGGCCGGGTTGTTAATAGAGACCCAGTACTTC. Residues: CSVGGGAGLLIETQYF.

This chain connects TRBV15 to TRBJ2-7, with 7 bases matching TRBD1. Germline values: CDR1 LNHNV, CDR2 YYDKDF (reference sequence). With V trimmed by 0 bases and J by 5 bases, 10 bases remained unmatched. CDR3 length: 16 residues. CDR3 nucleotides: TGTGCCACCAGCAGAGATGGAACAGGGGTTTCGGACGAGCAGTACTTC. Protein product: CATSRDGTGVSDEQYF.

The chain has TRBV19 and TRBJ2-7; 8 positions match TRBD1. The CDR3 sequence is 17 residues long. The germline gives CDR1 LNHDA, CDR2 SQIVND (reference sequence). V trimming: 3 bases; J trimming: 1 base; junction bases outside the gene matches: 11. CDR3 amino acids: CASSIEVGQVGSYEQYF. CDR3 coding DNA: TGTGCCAGTAGTATTGAGGTGGGACAGGTCGGTTCCTACGAGCAGTACTTC.

The chain recombines TRBV15 with TRBJ2-7; no clear D gene. From germline, CDR1 is LNHNV and CDR2 YYDKDF (reference sequence). The length of the CDR3 is 16 residues. V lost 0 bases and J lost 6, with 18 bases in between. The CDR3 reads CATSRDSYQAYSEQYF. DNA of the CDR3: TGTGCCACCAGCAGAGATTCTTACCAAGCCTACTCCGAGCAGTACTTC.

The gene calls are TRBV7-8 and TRBJ2-1; 8 bases are a match to TRBD2. Germline V gene data show CDR1 as SGHVS and CDR2 as FQNEAQ. This CDR3 has 18 residues. V gave up 0 bases and J gave up 0 bases; unmatched junction bases: 7. The CDR3 nucleotides are TGTGCCAGCAGCTTAGCCAGCGGGGGCGCAAGCTCCTACAATGAGCAGTTCTTC. Translation: CASSLASGGASSYNEQFF. The complete variable domain, with remaining parts taken from reference TRBV7-8 and TRBJ2-1, reads GAGVSQSPRYKVAKRGQDVALRCDPISGHVSLFWYQQALGQGPEFLTYFQNEAQLDKSGLPSDRFFAERPEGSVSTLKIQRTQQEDSAVYLCASSLASGGASSYNEQFFGPGTRLTVL.

The chain has TRBV19 and TRBJ2-1; 9 positions match TRBD2. The CDR3 is 15 residues long. Germline loops: CDR1 LNHDA, CDR2 SQIVND (reference sequence). V was pared by 8 bases and J by 0 bases, with 5 bases of the junction left unmatched. The CDR3 reads CASCSGGDSYNEQFF. Written as DNA, the CDR3 is TGTGCCAGTTGTAGCGGGGGAGACTCCTACAATGAGCAGTTCTTC. Supplemented by reference TRBV19 and TRBJ2-1, the full variable domain reads DGGITQSPKYLFRKEGQNVTLSCEQNLNHDAMYWYRQDPGQGLRLIYYSQIVNDFQKGDIAEGYSVSREKKESFPLTVTSAQKNPTAFYLCASCSGGDSYNEQFFGPGTRLTVL.

The chain joins TRBV7-2 to TRBJ2-5; D possibly corresponds to TRBD2 (5 bases). The CDR3 contains 13 residues. V lost 7 bases, J lost 5 bases, and 14 bases lay in between. Germline V gene sequence: CDR1 SGHTA, CDR2 FQGNSA. The CDR3, as DNA: TGTGCCAGCACCCCCTCCCGCGGGGAGACCCAGTACTTC. Translating it yields CASTPSRGETQYF.

Turning to this clone: This CDR3 is also generated by other DNA sequences in the sample. The gene calls are TRBV18 and TRBJ2-5; maybe TRBD2 (6 bases). This CDR3 spans 13 amino acids. Looked up from germline, CDR1 is KGHSH and CDR2 is LQKENI. V was shortened by 6 bases and J by 2 bases, with 10 bases between the two germline ends. The CDR3 spells CASSPGLQETQYF. DNA for the CDR3: TGTGCCAGCTCGCCTGGACTACAAGAGACCCAGTACTTC.

This chain connects TRBV6-5 to TRBJ2-7; 9 positions agree with TRBD1. The CDR3 length is 14 residues. Germline V gene lookup returns CDR1 MNHEY and CDR2 SVGAGI. V trimming: 6 bases; J trimming: 2 bases; junction bases outside the gene matches: 5. The DNA of the CDR3 is TGTGCCAGCAGCTTCGACAGGGGGGCCTACGAGCAGTACTTC. It codes for CASSFDRGAYEQYF.

V gene TRBV7-8 combines with J gene TRBJ2-2, with 11 bases identical to TRBD2. The CDR3 runs 18 residues. Unmatched junction bases numbered 6, after V lost 0 bases and J lost 3 bases. The germline V gene encodes CDR1 SGHVS and CDR2 FQNEAQ. CDR3 in amino acids: CASSLARLAGMHTGELFF. CDR3 bases: TGTGCCAGCAGCTTAGCCAGACTAGCGGGGATGCACACCGGGGAGCTGTTTTTT.

The V call is TRBV6-2 or TRBV6-3, the J call TRBJ1-6; D is unclear. V lost 4 bases to trimming and J lost 6 bases, with 13 bases between them. CDR1 is MNHEY, CDR2 SVGEGT, per germline. The CDR3 consists of 15 residues. The CDR3 region is CASSSPAVPNSPLHF. CDR3 coding DNA: TGTGCCAGCAGTTCCCCGGCCGTACCTAATTCACCCCTCCACTTT.

This rearrangement joins TRBV28 to TRBJ2-1; no reliable D call. The CDR3 contains 12 residues. Germline values: CDR1 MDHEN, CDR2 SYDVKM. The V end was cut by 4 bases, the J end by 6 bases, with 7 bases between. CDR3: CASSWGGNEQFF. In DNA, the CDR3 is TGTGCCAGCAGTTGGGGTGGCAATGAGCAGTTCTTC.

The chain has TRBV7-3 and TRBJ2-1, with 7 bases identical to TRBD1. The CDR3 has 14 residues. The junction had 10 bases not matched to a gene; V was cut back by 5 bases and J by 9 bases. CDR1 is SGHTA and CDR2 is FQGTGA in the germline V gene. The CDR3 coding sequence is TGTGCCAGCAGCCAGGCAGGGGGTATAAGTGAGCAGTTCTTC. Translated, it gives CASSQAGGISEQFF.

The chain employs TRBV18 and TRBJ1-1; D is possibly TRBD1 (6 bases). Germline V gene sequence: CDR1 KGHSH, CDR2 LQKENI. Between the trimmed V and J ends, which lost 4 bases and 5 bases, there was a span of 17 bases. The CDR3 contains 15 residues. CDR3 nucleotides: TGTGCCAGCTCACTAAACAGGGCCGAGGTGACTGAAGCTTTCTTT. Encoded protein: CASSLNRAEVTEAFF.

The chain uses TRBV12-3 or TRBV12-4 and TRBJ1-2; tentative D call: TRBD1 (5 bases). The CDR3 has 13 residues. V shed 2 bases and J shed 5 bases, with 9 bases lying between them. CDR3 region: CASSLIEGYGYTF. DNA for the CDR3: TGTGCCAGCAGTTTAATCGAGGGGTATGGCTACACCTTC.

The chain links TRBV3-1 (or the pseudogene TRBV3-2) to TRBJ2-1; either TRBD1 or TRBD2 may fit D (6 bases each). The germline gives CDR1 LGHDT, CDR2 YNNKEL (reference sequence). The CDR3 contains 15 residues. V was shortened by 0 bases and J by 9 bases, with 15 bases between the two germline ends. CDR3 in amino acids: CASSQEGGFRGEQFF. The CDR3 DNA reads TGTGCCAGCAGCCAAGAAGGGGGGTTCCGAGGTGAGCAGTTCTTC.

J is TRBJ1-1 and V is TRBV5-1, with D possibly matching TRBD1 (6 bases). V shed 2 bases and J shed 4 bases, with 18 bases lying between them. CDR1 SGHRS and CDR2 YFSETQ come from the germline V gene. This CDR3 contains 16 residues. The DNA for the CDR3 is TGCGCCAGCAGCTTCACTGGCCAGGGGAGTGGCACTGAAGCTTTCTTT. It specifies CASSFTGQGSGTEAFF.

This sequence joins TRBV7-9 and TRBJ2-7; D remains unclear. CDR1 and CDR2 from the germline V gene are SEHNR and FQNEAQ (reference sequence). This CDR3 has 14 amino acids. V was trimmed by 4 bases and J by 2 bases, leaving 12 bases between them. In DNA form, the CDR3 reads TGTGCCAGCAGCTCAATCCGAGTGGCCTACGAGCAGTACTTC. This sequence encodes CASSSIRVAYEQYF.

The chain is built from TRBV4-3 and TRBJ2-6, with 10 bases aligning to TRBD1. CDR1 and CDR2 (germline): LGHNA, YSLEER. J gave up 4 bases and V 2 bases, and 8 bases lay outside the gene matches. This CDR3 comprises 18 residues. The CDR3 loop reads CASSQRSGQGFGANVLTF. The CDR3 DNA is TGCGCCAGCAGCCAACGCTCGGGACAGGGGTTCGGGGCCAACGTCCTGACTTTC.

The chain employs TRBV6-5 and TRBJ2-7; a possible D gene is TRBD1 (6 bases). Trimming took off 1 base at V and 1 base at J, with 8 bases between the two ends. The V gene's germline CDR1 is MNHEY and CDR2 SVGAGI. There are 14 residues in the CDR3. CDR3 protein: CASSYLTGSYEQYF. CDR3 coding DNA: TGTGCCAGCAGTTACTTGACAGGATCCTACGAGCAGTACTTC.

The genes are TRBV29-1 and TRBJ1-2, with D possibly being TRBD1 (6 bases). Trimming took off 7 bases at V and 1 base at J, with 25 bases between the two ends. The V gene's germline CDR1 is SQVTM and CDR2 ANQGSEA. This CDR3 comprises 17 residues. CDR3 DNA sequence: TGCAGCGCGGCGGTTCGAGGACAGCGGATGGGTAACTATGGCTACACCTTC. It encodes CSAAVRGQRMGNYGYTF.

The chain recombines TRBV27 with TRBJ1-5, with D possibly matching TRBD1 (5 bases). CDR3 length equals 16 residues. V lost 6 bases and J 2 bases, leaving 17 bases between the germline ends. CDR1 and CDR2 from the germline V gene are MNHEY and SMNVEV (reference sequence). The CDR3: CASSPWVGEGNQPQHF. CDR3 DNA: TGTGCCAGCAGCCCTTGGGTGGGGGAGGGCAATCAGCCCCAGCATTTT.

This clone has more than one count but fewer than ten. The V call is TRBV6-5, the J call TRBJ2-7; the D gene is possibly TRBD2 (6 bases). Trimming shortened V by 0 bases and J by 2 bases, and 11 bases separated the two germline ends. Germline loops: CDR1 MNHEY, CDR2 SVGAGI. The CDR3 consists of 15 residues. CDR3: CASSYSGRGTYEQYF. In DNA form, the CDR3 reads TGTGCCAGCAGTTACTCTGGGCGGGGAACCTACGAGCAGTACTTC.

The chain joins TRBV5-4 to TRBJ1-1; a possible D gene is TRBD1 (5 bases). Germline V gene data show CDR1 as SGHNT and CDR2 as YYREEE (reference sequence). CDR3 length: 11 amino acids. Trimming took 5 bases from V and 10 from J, leaving 12 bases between them. CDR3 in amino acids: CASSRGALAFF. DNA for the CDR3: TGTGCCAGCAGTCGTGGGGCGTTAGCTTTCTTT.

V gene TRBV19 combines with J gene TRBJ2-6; 9 nucleotides agree with TRBD2. This CDR3 has 18 residues. CDR1 is LNHDA and CDR2 is SQIVND in the germline V gene (reference sequence). Trimming at V came to 9 bases and at J to 0 bases, leaving 12 bases not matched to a gene. The CDR3 sequence is CASQRGADFLSGANVLTF. DNA for the CDR3: TGTGCCAGCCAGCGGGGGGCCGATTTCCTCTCTGGGGCCAACGTCCTGACTTTC.

The rearrangement joins TRBV19 to TRBJ2-5; TRBD1 matches at 7 bases. The CDR3 has 16 residues. Germline V CDR1 and CDR2: LNHDA, SQIVND (reference sequence). V gave up 4 bases and J gave up 5 bases; unmatched junction bases: 13. CDR3 DNA: TGTGCCAGTAGTACTAGACAGGGAGCTAATTCGGAGACCCAGTACTTC. It translates to CASSTRQGANSETQYF. The whole variable domain, remainder taken from reference TRBV19 and TRBJ2-5, is DGGITQSPKYLFRKEGQNVTLSCEQNLNHDAMYWYRQDPGQGLRLIYYSQIVNDFQKGDIAEGYSVSREKKESFPLTVTSAQKNPTAFYLCASSTRQGANSETQYFGPGTRLLVL.

The gene calls are TRBV7-9 and TRBJ2-7, with 9 positions matching TRBD1. There are 14 residues in the CDR3. J gave up 7 bases and V 3 bases, and 7 bases lay outside the gene matches. Germline V CDR1 and CDR2: SEHNR, FQNEAQ (reference sequence). The CDR3 loop is CASSFGTGFWEQYF. DNA of the CDR3: TGTGCCAGCAGCTTCGGGACAGGGTTTTGGGAGCAGTACTTC.

This clone occurred once. The chain recombines TRBV6-6 with TRBJ1-5; possibly TRBD1 for D (6 bases). This CDR3 comprises 13 residues. CDR1 is MNHNY, CDR2 SVGAGI, per germline (reference sequence). Trimming took 7 bases from V and 5 from J, leaving 12 bases between them. The CDR3 nucleotides are TGTGCCAGCAACAAGCCAGGGGATCAGCCCCAGCATTTT. It is translated as CASNKPGDQPQHF.

V and J are TRBV25-1 and TRBJ2-5; D is undetermined. Germline V gene sequence: CDR1 MGHDK, CDR2 SYGVNS. This CDR3 region has 14 residues. V lost 1 base and J lost 2, with 8 bases in between. As DNA, the CDR3 is TGTGCCAGCAGTGAATGGAACGAGCAAGAGACCCAGTACTTC. Its translation: CASSEWNEQETQYF.